This TCR beta chain was obtained from a study of tumor-infiltrating lymphocytes in primary liver carcinoma. The study's findings and limits: Top-250-clone fractions were significantly higher in tumors than in blood (p = 0.039). Reduced overlap was seen in tumor-adjacent and tumor-blood pairs versus tumor region pairs.

Co-extraction yielded RNA and DNA from around 20-30 mg of unsorted bulk tissue. The V end was cut by 9 bases, the J end by 4 bases, with 18 bases between. Germline V lookup: CDR1 MGHRA, CDR2 YSYEKL. The CDR3 spans 14 residues. As for this clonotype: Its antigen is not known.

TCR beta cDNA came from 400 to 500 ng total RNA, primed with a constant-region primer. Three nested multiplex PCR rounds, a slightly modified ARM-PCR, produced the libraries for TCR beta. Amplification in the first two PCR rounds was performed using TRBV1-TRBV30 forward primers and a C-beta reverse primer for 10 cycles each. Using its own MiXCR run on the multiplex PCR reads, TCRdb lists one record per CDR3 protein. The repertoire holds 100,000 to 150,000 distinct CDR3 sequences, around 60% seen once, with roughly 7.9% in the top ten. The specimen sequenced was liver tumor tissue from sampling region 3. The subset was: tumor region T3, left-lateral pole. This TCR came from a woman aged 55-70 years with primary liver carcinoma and hepatitis B virus infection. This sequence joins TRBV4-1 and TRBJ1-2; a weak D match, TRBD1 (6 bases). The CDR3 loop reads CARSTGQGGYGYTF. CDR3 in DNA: TGCGCCAGGAGCACGGGACAAGGGGGCTATGGCTACACCTTC.